Following are 7 T cell receptor beta chains from one sample sequenced in a study of cytomegalovirus exposure and HLA in healthy donors. It was with 60 Vbeta and 13 Jbeta primers that the PCR ran. Repertoires were generated with immunoSEQ multiplex PCR, while TCRdb's copy carries only in-frame clones and drops some. This sample has approximately 170,000 clones; approximately 79% occur once, and the top ten carry approximately 2.1%. The sample comprised PBMCs. These receptors came from a male donor in good health and CMV-seronegative.

A single count supports this clone. The chain combines TRBV6-1 with TRBJ2-5, with no clear D. The V gene lost 2 bases and the J gene lost 5 bases, with 9 bases spanning the gap. The germline V gene has CDR1 MNHNS and CDR2 SASEGT. CDR3 length equals 13 residues. The CDR3 sequence: CASSELRSETQYF. The CDR3 DNA reads TGTGCCAGCAGTGAATTGAGGAGCGAGACCCAGTACTTC.

CDR3 amino acids: CASTLTQGATDTQYF. The CDR3, as DNA: TGTGCCAGCACCCTAACGCAGGGGGCTACAGATACGCAGTATTTT. The V call is TRBV7-9, the J call TRBJ2-3, with 8 bases fitting TRBD1. Germline V gives CDR1 SEHNR, CDR2 FQNEAQ (reference sequence). Trimming cost V 7 bases and J 3 bases; bases outside gene matches: 9. This CDR3 contains 15 residues.

This sequence joins TRBV27 and TRBJ1-6, with 7 bases identical to TRBD1. This CDR3 region has 21 residues. Trimming took 6 bases from V and 9 from J; bases not matched to a gene: 29. Germline-derived CDR1 and CDR2 are MNHEY and SMNVEV (reference sequence). CDR3: CASSFDFGRPRNRGEASPLHF. The CDR3 DNA reads as TGTGCCAGCAGCTTTGACTTCGGCCGCCCCAGGAACAGGGGAGAGGCTTCACCCCTCCACTTT.

The count of this clone is one. V usage is TRBV5-5 and J usage is TRBJ1-4; TRBD1 is a possible D gene (5 bases). With 4 bases removed from V and 6 bases from J, the gap between germline ends came to 16 bases. Germline V lookup: CDR1 SGHKS, CDR2 YYEKEE (reference sequence). The CDR3 contains 15 residues. The DNA for the CDR3 is TGTGCCAGCAGCCAGCGTTTGGGGGGTTATGAAAAACTGTTTTTT. This codes for CASSQRLGGYEKLFF.

The rearrangement links TRBV5-6 to TRBJ1-2, with D tentatively TRBD1 (5 bases). Trimming left V 4 bases short and J 2 bases short, with 9 bases between. The CDR3 extends over 13 amino acids. Germline CDR1 and CDR2: SGHDT and YYEEEE. This chain's CDR3 is CASSRGGNYGYTF. The CDR3 nucleotides are TGTGCCAGCAGCCGCGGGGGGAACTATGGCTACACCTTC. The full variable domain, with the rest looked up from reference TRBV5-6 and TRBJ1-2, is DAGVTQSPTHLIKTRGQQVTLRCSPKSGHDTVSWYQQALGQGPQFIFQYYEEEERQRGNFPDRFSGHQFPNYSSELNVNALLLGDSALYLCASSRGGNYGYTFGSGTRLTVV.

This clone turned up a few times. V is TRBV5-1 and J is TRBJ2-2; D gene ambiguous. This CDR3 has 16 residues. Germline CDR1 reads SGHRS; CDR2 reads YFSETQ. Trimming took 4 bases from V and 0 from J, leaving 13 bases between them. The CDR3 coding sequence is TGCGCCAGCAGCGAAAAGAAACGGGCGAACACCGGGGAGCTGTTTTTT. It specifies CASSEKKRANTGELFF.

The table lists this clone with a few counts. This rearrangement joins TRBV5-3 to TRBJ1-1; D is possibly TRBD1 (6 bases). TRBV5-3 has ORF status, its function being uncertain. This CDR3 spans 15 amino acids. V was pared by 7 bases and J by 2 bases, with 18 bases between. The CDR3 DNA sequence: TGTGCCAGAGCGATTACCGGGACACCAAACACTGAAGCTTTCTTT. Residues: CARAITGTPNTEAFF.